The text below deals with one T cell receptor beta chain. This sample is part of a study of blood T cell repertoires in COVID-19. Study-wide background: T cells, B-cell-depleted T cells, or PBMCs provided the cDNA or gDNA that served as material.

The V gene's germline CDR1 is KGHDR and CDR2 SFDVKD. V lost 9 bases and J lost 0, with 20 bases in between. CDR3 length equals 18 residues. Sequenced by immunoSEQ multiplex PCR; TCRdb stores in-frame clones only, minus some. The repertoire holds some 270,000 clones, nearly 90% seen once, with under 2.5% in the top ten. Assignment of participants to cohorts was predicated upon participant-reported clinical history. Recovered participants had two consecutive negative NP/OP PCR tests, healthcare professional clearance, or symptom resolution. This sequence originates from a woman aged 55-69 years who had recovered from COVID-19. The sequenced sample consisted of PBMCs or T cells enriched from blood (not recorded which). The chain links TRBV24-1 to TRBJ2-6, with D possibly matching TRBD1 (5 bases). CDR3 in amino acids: CATPGVRTNFSGANVLTF. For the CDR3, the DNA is TGTGCCACCCCAGGAGTCCGGACAAACTTCTCTGGGGCCAACGTCCTGACTTTC.